These 27 T cell receptor beta chains were sequenced from one sample in a study of T-cell reconstitution after alpha-beta-depleted transplantation in children. TCRbeta library preparation incorporated unique molecular identifiers. TCRdb re-called the PCR reads with MiXCR, one entry per CDR3 protein. The table has approximately 400,000 distinct CDR3 sequences, roughly a tenth seen once. Specimen: PBMCs from the stem cell graft donor, collected from the stem cell graft. These receptors were taken from a human donor who donated a stem cell graft to a child with acute myeloid leukemia.

This clonotype appeared a few times. The V and J genes are TRBV20-1 and TRBJ2-1; 8 positions match TRBD2. Looked up from germline, CDR1 is DFQATT and CDR2 is SNEGSKA (reference sequence). V gave up 3 bases and J gave up 4 bases; unmatched junction bases: 11. The CDR3 runs 16 residues. CDR3 nucleotides: TGCAGTGCTAGGCCGCCTCGCGGGAGGACGTACAATGAGCAGTTCTTC. It is translated as CSARPPRGRTYNEQFF.

This chain links TRBV7-2 with TRBJ2-1; the match to TRBD2 covers 10 bases. This CDR3 has 14 residues. After removal of 8 bases from V and 10 bases from J, the junction contained 11 bases not matched to a gene. CDR1 and CDR2 (germline): SGHTA, FQGNSA. The CDR3 DNA reads as TGTGCCAGCGGGACCGGACTAGCGGTCGGAGAGCAGTTCTTC. As protein: CASGTGLAVGEQFF.

The genes are TRBV20-1 and TRBJ2-2; no firm D call. The V and J ends lost 1 base and 1 base respectively, with 10 bases between them. The V gene's germline CDR1 is DFQATT and CDR2 SNEGSKA (reference sequence). This CDR3 has 15 amino acids. CDR3 nucleotides: TGCAGTGCTAGAGGGGTGGGGATGAACACCGGGGAGCTGTTTTTT. Encoded protein: CSARGVGMNTGELFF.

This clonotype was observed at least ten times. This chain uses TRBV20-1 with TRBJ2-1; TRBD2 aligns across 7 bases. Germline assignment: CDR1 DFQATT and CDR2 SNEGSKA (reference sequence). V shed 3 bases and J 9 bases; nucleotides not matched to a gene: 5. This CDR3 is built from 12 residues. CDR3 nucleotides: TGCAGTGCTAGGACTAGCTGGGGTGAGCAGTTCTTC. Protein sequence: CSARTSWGEQFF.

The table lists this clonotype with a few counts. The chain is built from TRBV20-1 and TRBJ2-7; 9 nucleotides match TRBD2. CDR1 DFQATT and CDR2 SNEGSKA come from the germline V gene (reference sequence). The CDR3 consists of 17 residues. The V gene end was trimmed by 1 base and the J gene end by 4 bases; junction bases not matched to a gene: 14. The CDR3 nucleotides are TGCAGTGCTAGAGGGAGGAGTACTGGACTAGCGCTTTACGAGCAGTACTTC. Its protein product is CSARGRSTGLALYEQYF.

V is TRBV5-6 and J is TRBJ2-7, with 11 positions matching TRBD2. There are 15 residues in the CDR3. Germline trimming cut 4 bases from V and 3 bases from J; bases unmatched to any gene: 6. CDR1 is SGHDT and CDR2 is YYEEEE in the germline V gene. CDR3 residues: CASSPRLAGLYEQYF. DNA of the CDR3: TGTGCCAGCAGCCCGAGACTAGCGGGACTCTACGAGCAGTACTTC.

V and J are TRBV5-1 and TRBJ1-3; possible D gene TRBD1, 6 bases. The CDR3 spans 16 residues. Germline CDR1 SGHRS, CDR2 YFSETQ. V was cut by 4 bases and J by 4 bases, with 18 bases left in between. Here the CDR3 DNA reads TGCGCCAGCAGCCCCTCGGGGGGGCCTTTGGGAAACACCATATATTTT. Residues: CASSPSGGPLGNTIYF.

The chain uses TRBV9 and TRBJ2-5; a possible D gene is TRBD1 (5 bases). Per the germline V gene, CDR1 is SGDLS and CDR2 is YYNGEE. The CDR3 totals 15 residues. V was shortened by 0 bases and J by 5 bases, with 14 bases between the two germline ends. CDR3 DNA sequence: TGTGCCAGCAGCGTAGGGCCAGGGCTCATGGAGACCCAGTACTTC. Translation: CASSVGPGLMETQYF.

On this clonotype itself: Compared with germline, one end of the junction differs, possibly owing to a read error. The CDR3 spells CACSISGTGHF. CDR3 DNA: TGTGCCTGCTCTATATCGGGGACAGGACACTTC. The chain employs TRBV30 and TRBJ1-2; 8 bases line up with TRBD1. CDR1 is GTSNPN and CDR2 is SVGIG in the germline V gene (reference sequence). The CDR3 length is 11 residues.

The gene calls are TRBV11-2 and TRBJ1-1; a possible D gene is TRBD1 (5 bases). This CDR3 contains 14 residues. Trimming pared 3 bases from V and 0 bases from J, leaving 8 bases between. Germline V gene lookup returns CDR1 SGHAT and CDR2 FQNNGV. CDR3 sequence: CASSFRALNTEAFF. For the CDR3, the DNA is TGTGCCAGCAGCTTCAGGGCCTTGAACACTGAAGCTTTCTTT.

The gene calls are TRBV12-3 or TRBV12-4 and TRBJ2-6, with 8 bases lining up with TRBD1. This CDR3 contains 22 residues. The ends lost 3 bases at V and 1 base at J; junction bases unmatched: 20. The CDR3 sequence: CASSLVFWVGDRYYSGANVLTF. The CDR3 nucleotides read TGTGCCAGCAGTTTGGTTTTTTGGGTGGGGGACAGGTATTATTCTGGGGCCAACGTCCTGACTTTC.

This rearrangement joins TRBV5-1 to TRBJ2-1; 8 nucleotides match TRBD2. There are 14 residues in the CDR3. Losses at the gene ends were 4 bases for V and 8 bases for J; bases not matched to a gene: 8. Germline CDR1 and CDR2: SGHRS and YFSETQ. In nucleotides, the CDR3 is TGCGCCAGCAGCCCGGGAGGGCGAGGGGATGAGCAGTTCTTC. This gives the protein CASSPGGRGDEQFF.

The chain joins TRBV7-8 to TRBJ2-2; D possibly corresponds to TRBD2 (5 bases). The CDR3 runs to 14 residues. V was clipped by 3 bases and J by 5 bases, with 10 bases between them. Germline CDR1 SGHVS, CDR2 FQNEAQ. CDR3 bases: TGTGCCAGCAGCTTCGAGCGGTCTACCGGGGAGCTGTTTTTT. It codes for CASSFERSTGELFF.

The rearrangement links TRBV5-1 to TRBJ1-2; TRBD1 might be the D (5 bases). CDR1 is SGHRS, CDR2 YFSETQ, per germline. The CDR3 runs 13 residues. V was pared by 6 bases and J by 2 bases, with 11 bases between. The CDR3 region is CASTPRDNYGYTF. The CDR3 nucleotides are TGCGCCAGCACACCAAGGGACAACTATGGCTACACCTTC.

This clonotype has only a few counts. V and J are TRBV20-1 and TRBJ2-1; 11 bases map to TRBD2. The V segment lost 0 bases and the J segment 7 bases; nucleotides outside the gene matches: 5. The CDR3 extends over 15 amino acids. Germline values: CDR1 DFQATT, CDR2 SNEGSKA (reference sequence). The CDR3 region is CSARDLGTSGNEQFF. CDR3 sequence (DNA): TGCAGTGCTAGAGATCTCGGGACTAGCGGAAATGAGCAGTTCTTC.

In this sample, this clonotype turned up a few times. The DNA of the CDR3 is TGCAGTGCTCTCAAGGACTTCTTTAACAATGAGCAGTTCTTC. Its protein product is CSALKDFFNNEQFF. The chain couples TRBV20-1 to TRBJ2-1; possibly TRBD2 for D (5 bases). Germline CDR1 and CDR2: DFQATT and SNEGSKA (reference sequence). Trimming took off 5 bases at V and 5 bases at J, with 16 bases between the two ends. This CDR3 spans 14 amino acids.

The CDR3 bases are TGTGCCAGCAGCGGTAGGACCCAGTACTTC. It encodes CASSGRTQYF. The V call is TRBV5-5, the J call TRBJ2-5; D ambiguous. The CDR3 covers 10 residues. V shed 4 bases and J shed 7 bases, with 5 bases lying between them. In germline, CDR1 is SGHKS, CDR2 YYEKEE (reference sequence).

This clonotype has more than one count but fewer than ten. The chain combines TRBV12-3 or TRBV12-4 with TRBJ2-5, with unresolved D. The CDR3 extends over 13 amino acids. Trimming took off 2 bases at V and 4 bases at J, with 8 bases between the two ends. In DNA, the CDR3 is TGTGCCAGCAGTTTACTACAGATAGAGACCCAGTACTTC. This gives the protein CASSLLQIETQYF.

The chain is built from TRBV4-3 and TRBJ1-6; a possible D gene is TRBD1 (6 bases). CDR1 is LGHNA and CDR2 is YSLEER in the germline V gene. This CDR3 contains 15 residues. Trimming left V 4 bases short and J 10 bases short, with 17 bases between. The CDR3 bases are TGCGCCAGCAGCCCGGGGGACACTCCCAGCTCACCCCTCCACTTT. Translated: CASSPGDTPSSPLHF.

This clonotype was seen a handful of times. J is TRBJ2-3 and V is TRBV12-3 or TRBV12-4; D uncertain. The CDR3 runs 15 residues. V was clipped by 6 bases and J by 0 bases, with 13 bases between them. The CDR3 nucleotides read TGTGCCAGCAGCCAGGTGATAGCTAGCACAGATACGCAGTATTTT. Translating gives CASSQVIASTDTQYF.

This clonotype was counted a few times. This chain joins TRBV7-9 and TRBJ2-3, with 9 positions matching TRBD1. V lost 5 bases and J lost 0; bases outside the gene matches: 6. In germline, CDR1 is SEHNR, CDR2 FQNEAQ (reference sequence). The CDR3 consists of 16 residues. CDR3 DNA sequence: TGTGCCAGCAGCACCCGGACAGGGGTTAGCACAGATACGCAGTATTTT. It yields the protein CASSTRTGVSTDTQYF.

This clonotype was seen repeatedly, ten times or more. V is TRBV20-1 and J is TRBJ1-1; tentatively, D is TRBD1 (5 bases). V was trimmed by 3 bases and J by 1 base, leaving 6 bases between them. CDR1 and CDR2 (germline): DFQATT, SNEGSKA (reference sequence). This CDR3 contains 12 residues. The CDR3 DNA is TGCAGTGCTAGTGACAGGAACACTGAAGCTTTCTTT. Protein sequence: CSASDRNTEAFF.

The V gene is TRBV20-1, the J gene TRBJ2-1; D is perhaps TRBD1 (6 bases). The CDR3 is 15 residues long. The V and J ends lost 1 base and 0 bases respectively, with 10 bases between them. Germline V gene sequence: CDR1 DFQATT, CDR2 SNEGSKA (reference sequence). The CDR3 sequence: CSARGQESSYNEQFF. The CDR3 nucleotides are TGCAGTGCTAGAGGACAGGAAAGCTCCTACAATGAGCAGTTCTTC.

This clonotype was seen repeatedly, ten times or more. V and J are TRBV12-5 and TRBJ2-3; D unresolved. Per the germline V gene, CDR1 is LGHNT and CDR2 is FRNRAP. The CDR3 is 11 amino acids. V lost 3 bases and J 6 bases, leaving 4 bases between the germline ends. CDR3 sequence reads: CASGLTDTQYF. The CDR3 DNA reads TGTGCTAGTGGTTTAACGGATACGCAGTATTTT.

The chain joins TRBV12-5 to TRBJ1-1; D is unclear. Trimming removed 2 bases from V and 8 bases from J, with 6 bases in between. Germline CDR1 and CDR2: LGHNT and FRNRAP. The CDR3 is 11 residues long. This CDR3 is CASGLSREAFF. DNA of the CDR3: TGTGCTAGTGGTTTGTCACGAGAAGCTTTCTTT.

In this sample, this clonotype turned up many times. The rearrangement links TRBV5-1 to TRBJ2-2; D may be TRBD1 (5 bases). This CDR3 region has 14 residues. Trimming cost V 2 bases and J 0 bases, with 5 bases left between them. Germline V gene sequence: CDR1 SGHRS, CDR2 YFSETQ. The CDR3 is CASSFRANTGELFF. In nucleotides, the CDR3 is TGCGCCAGCAGCTTCAGGGCGAACACCGGGGAGCTGTTTTTT.

Note on this clonotype: This may be a read error, as it is one base from a much larger clone. This rearrangement joins TRBV18 to TRBJ2-3; possible D gene TRBD2, 6 bases. The CDR3 loop spans 18 amino acids. The V gene lost 4 bases and the J gene lost 0 bases, with 20 bases spanning the gap. Germline V gene lookup returns CDR1 KGHSH and CDR2 LQKENI. The CDR3: CASSRARGGRSSTDTQYF. CDR3 nucleotide sequence: TGTGCCAGCTCACGGGCGAGGGGAGGACGATCTAGCACAGATACGCAGTATTTT.